The clone carrying this TCR beta chain came up once. As yet, its antigen is unknown. This sample was included in a study of OX40 agonist ivuxolimab in advanced cancers. Whole-study context: Patients took ivuxolimab, an agonistic anti-OX40 (CD134) antibody. General study findings and limits: At doses 0.1 to 3.0 mg/kg, CD4+ and CD8+ clones expanded. On average, CD8+ T cells had more expanded clones than CD4+.

Blood draws occurred at baseline, cycle 4 day 1, and cycle 7 day 1. Sequencing was performed with immunoSEQ multiplex PCR; in TCRdb, only in-frame clones are kept and a portion is missing. The table includes 50,000 or so clones, roughly 85% detected once. This CDR3 is 14 amino acids long. CDR1 is SGHRS, CDR2 YFSETQ, per germline. V lost 0 bases to trimming and J lost 2 bases, with 9 bases between them. The material was CD4+ or CD8+ T cells sorted from blood, obtained in a trial of the OX40 agonist ivuxolimab. The J gene is TRBJ2-7, the V gene TRBV5-1; D gene ambiguous. This TCR came from an adult with an advanced solid tumor such as melanoma, head and neck, liver or kidney cancer. CDR3: CASSLAEETYEQYF. Here the CDR3 DNA reads TGCGCCAGCAGCTTGGCAGAGGAAACCTACGAGCAGTACTTC.